This TCR beta chain was captured in a study of T-cell reconstitution after alpha-beta-depleted transplantation in children. This clonotype has at least ten counts. V dropped 4 bases and J dropped 4 bases, with 7 bases sitting between them. Germline V gene data show CDR1 as SQVTM and CDR2 as ANQGSEA. The CDR3 runs to 12 residues. The TCRbeta library incorporated unique molecular identifiers. TCRdb re-called the PCR reads through MiXCR, storing one row per CDR3 protein. The data show some 640,000 distinct CDR3 sequences, with around 17% seen just once and around 0.96% held by the top ten. The sample consisted of PBMCs from the stem cell graft donor, taken from the stem cell graft. The sequence was obtained from a human donor who donated a stem cell graft to a child with acute myeloid leukemia. This chain joins TRBV29-1 and TRBJ2-2; D remains unclear. In DNA, the CDR3 is TGCAGCGTTGGCAGGTTCACCGGGGAGCTGTTTTTT. This gives the protein CSVGRFTGELFF.